Listed here are 14 T cell receptor beta chains from one sample, sequenced in a study of blood T cell repertoires in COVID-19 (dated by TCRdb to 2019 to 2021). The method was the immunoSEQ multiplex PCR assay. The source is immuneACCESS, and TCRdb retained only in-frame sequences with V and J called. Part of the clones is not carried over; for the studies checked, unresolved V genes explain less than half of this, and the remainder is unexplained. In all, the sample holds about 250,000 clones, and 65% to 85% of those were seen once. The ten largest clonotypes hold about 4.5% of the sample. Sequences were obtained from peripheral blood. These receptor sequences come from a man aged 50 to 59 with active or convalescent COVID-19.

V gene TRBV21-1 combines with J gene TRBJ2-7; TRBD2 is taken as the D call from the table, unchecked against the DNA. TRBV21-1 is marked as a pseudogene. The CDR3 covers 18 residues. CDR3 bases: TGTGCCAGCAGCAAATGGACTAGCGGGGGCCGAAGCTCCTACGAGCAGTACTTC. It is translated as CASSKWTSGGRSSYEQYF.

The count of this clone is one. The chain couples TRBV30 to TRBJ2-3, with 10 bases lining up with TRBD1. Germline CDR1 and CDR2: GTSNPN and SVGIG (reference sequence). This CDR3 is 15 amino acids long. Trimming cost V 3 bases and J 1 base; bases outside gene matches: 4. This CDR3 reads CAWRAGTGGTDTQYF. CDR3 coding DNA: TGTGCCTGGAGGGCCGGGACAGGGGGCACAGATACGCAGTATTTT.

This clone was recorded only once. The chain uses TRBV7-2 and TRBJ1-6; D is unresolved. Germline lookup yields CDR1 SGHTA and CDR2 FQGNSA. Trimming cost V 2 bases and J 4 bases, with 3 bases left between them. The length of the CDR3 is 13 residues. Here the CDR3 reads CASSLTYNSPLHF. CDR3 nucleotides: TGTGCCAGCAGCTTAACATATAATTCACCCCTCCACTTT.

Here the CDR3 DNA reads TGTGCCAGCAGCTTAGGACAGGGGGCGAACACCGGGGAGCTGTTTTTT. This sequence encodes CASSLGQGANTGELFF. This chain uses TRBV7-2 with TRBJ2-2; 9 nucleotides align to TRBD1. Germline loops: CDR1 SGHTA, CDR2 FQGNSA. The CDR3 is 16 residues long. The V segment lost 1 base and the J segment 0 bases; nucleotides outside the gene matches: 0.

The table lists this clone with a few counts. The chain has TRBV11-2 and TRBJ1-2; TRBD1 aligns across 11 bases. Germline V CDR1 and CDR2: SGHAT, FQNNGV. V dropped 5 bases and J dropped 13; count of bases not matched to a gene: 15. The CDR3 length is 15 residues. CDR3 nucleotide sequence: TGTGCCAGCAGCCCCGCAGGGGACAGGGGGTTCTTGGGCACCTTC. Residues: CASSPAGDRGFLGTF. The whole variable domain, filled in from reference TRBV11-2 and TRBJ1-2, reads EAGVAQSPRYKIIEKRQSVAFWCNPISGHATLYWYQQILGQGPKLLIQFQNNGVVDDSQLPKDRFSAERLKGVDSTLKIQPAKLEDSAVYLCASSPAGDRGFLGTFGSGTRLTVV.

The V gene is TRBV27, the J gene TRBJ2-5; 10 bases are a match to TRBD1. The V segment lost 4 bases and the J segment 2 bases; nucleotides outside the gene matches: 4. The CDR3 runs 15 residues. CDR1 MNHEY and CDR2 SMNVEV come from the germline V gene (reference sequence). The DNA for the CDR3 is TGTGCCAGCAGTTCCCGGGACAGGGGTCAAGAGACCCAGTACTTC. This encodes CASSSRDRGQETQYF.

The rearrangement uses TRBV6-6 and TRBJ1-4; TRBD1 matches at 7 bases. The ends lost 6 bases at V and 2 bases at J; junction bases unmatched: 3. Germline V gene sequence: CDR1 MNHNY, CDR2 SVGAGI (reference sequence). There are 14 residues in the CDR3. The CDR3 protein is CASRTGSTNEKLFF. CDR3 sequence (DNA): TGTGCCAGCAGGACAGGGAGCACTAATGAAAAACTGTTTTTT.

There are a few counts of this clone. The chain links TRBV28 to TRBJ1-6; 9 nucleotides align to TRBD1. CDR3 length equals 19 residues. The V segment lost 2 bases and the J segment 8 bases; nucleotides outside the gene matches: 16. Germline V lookup: CDR1 MDHEN, CDR2 SYDVKM. The DNA of the CDR3 is TGTGCCAGCAGTTTAGGAGGTGTCGGGACAGGGCCCTTCGATTCACCCCTCCACTTT. It specifies CASSLGGVGTGPFDSPLHF. Using reference TRBV28 and TRBJ1-6 for the parts outside the CDR3, the full variable domain is DVKVTQSSRYLVKRTGEKVFLECVQDMDHENMFWYRQDPGLGLRLIYFSYDVKMKEKGDIPEGYSVSREKKERFSLILESASTNQTSMYLCASSLGGVGTGPFDSPLHFGNGTRLTVT.

The gene calls are TRBV2 and TRBJ2-7; 9 positions match TRBD1. The CDR3 consists of 13 residues. Losses at the gene ends were 7 bases for V and 2 bases for J; bases not matched to a gene: 3. CDR1 SNHLY and CDR2 FYNNEI come from the germline V gene. In DNA form, the CDR3 reads TGTGCCAGCACCCGGACAGGGGCCTACGAGCAGTACTTC. Translation gives CASTRTGAYEQYF.

The chain combines TRBV11-2 with TRBJ2-2; D remains unclear. The CDR3 consists of 11 residues. The V gene's germline CDR1 is SGHAT and CDR2 FQNNGV. V was shortened by 7 bases and J by 4 bases, with 4 bases between the two germline ends. The DNA for the CDR3 is TGTGCCAGCACCCTCACCGGGGAGCTGTTTTTT. Translating it yields CASTLTGELFF.

This rearrangement joins TRBV10-3 to TRBJ2-3; D gene unclear. CDR1 ENHRY and CDR2 SYGVKD come from the germline V gene. The CDR3 is made up of 14 amino acids. The germline V and J ends were trimmed by 5 bases and 0 bases, with 9 bases remaining between them. The CDR3 loop reads CAISQATSTDTQYF. Here the CDR3 DNA reads TGTGCCATCAGTCAGGCTACTAGCACAGATACGCAGTATTTT.

The chain is built from TRBV28 and TRBJ2-1; D is possibly TRBD1 (6 bases). V lost 3 bases and J lost 10, with 13 bases in between. CDR3 size: 13 residues. Germline V gene lookup returns CDR1 MDHEN and CDR2 SYDVKM. The DNA for the CDR3 is TGTGCCAGCAGTTTCGACAGGCGGCTCGAGCAGTTCTTC. Its translation is CASSFDRRLEQFF.

J is TRBJ2-1 and V is TRBV5-1; 7 bases match TRBD1. Looked up from germline, CDR1 is SGHRS and CDR2 is YFSETQ. The ends lost 4 bases at V and 5 bases at J; junction bases unmatched: 6. The CDR3 runs to 14 residues. Written as DNA, the CDR3 is TGCGCCAGCAGCCCTAGACAGGGTGACAATGAGCAGTTCTTC. Translation gives CASSPRQGDNEQFF.

The genes are TRBV7-2 and TRBJ2-5; 11 bases agree with TRBD2. V lost 5 bases to trimming and J lost 5 bases; unmatched junction nucleotides: 7. The germline V gene has CDR1 SGHTA and CDR2 FQGNSA. The CDR3 spans 15 residues. This chain's CDR3 is CASSPLAGGFETQYF. CDR3 nucleotide sequence: TGTGCCAGCAGCCCTCTAGCGGGGGGATTTGAGACCCAGTACTTC.